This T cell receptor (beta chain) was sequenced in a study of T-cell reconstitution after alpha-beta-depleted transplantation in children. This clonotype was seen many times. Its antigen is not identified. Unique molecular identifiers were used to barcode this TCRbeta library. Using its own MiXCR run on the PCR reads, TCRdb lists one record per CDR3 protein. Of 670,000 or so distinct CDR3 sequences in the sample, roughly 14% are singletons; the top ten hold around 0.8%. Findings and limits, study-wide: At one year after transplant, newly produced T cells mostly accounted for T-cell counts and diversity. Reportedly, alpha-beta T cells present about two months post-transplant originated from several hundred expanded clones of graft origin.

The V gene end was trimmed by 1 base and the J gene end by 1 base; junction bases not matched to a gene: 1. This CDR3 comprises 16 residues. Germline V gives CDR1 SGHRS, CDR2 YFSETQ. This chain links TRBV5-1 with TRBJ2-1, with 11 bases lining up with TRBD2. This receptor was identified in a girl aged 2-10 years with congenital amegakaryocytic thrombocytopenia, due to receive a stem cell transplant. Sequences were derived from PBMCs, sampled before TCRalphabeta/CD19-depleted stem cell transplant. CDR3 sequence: CASSLRLAGSYNEQFF. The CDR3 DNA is TGCGCCAGCAGCTTGCGACTAGCGGGATCCTACAATGAGCAGTTCTTC.